This TCR beta chain emerged from a study of blood T cell repertoires in COVID-19. Study-level background: Researchers got acute and convalescent COVID-19 samples from the United States, Italy and Spain. The analysed material was cDNA or gDNA that came from T cells, B-cell-depleted T cells, or PBMCs.

V shed 6 bases and J 0 bases; nucleotides not matched to a gene: 9. This CDR3 is built from 18 residues. Germline values: CDR1 SGHNT, CDR2 YENEEA. This clone was seen once. Per the study methods: Using reference gene primer amplification, nucleated cell counts were estimated. Clones were read by immunoSEQ multiplex PCR, and TCRdb kept only the in-frame ones, dropping some. V and J calls and clone size are as listed in that table; D and trimming were resolved from the DNA. The sample holds 350,000 to 450,000 clones, about 90% seen once. The sequencing input was peripheral blood. This clonotype was obtained from a woman aged 60 to 75 with COVID-19, enrolled during active disease. This chain uses TRBV11-3 with TRBJ1-6; 9 bases agree with TRBD1. CDR3 nucleotide sequence: TGTGCCAGCAGTCCTGCTCCGGGACAGGGCTCCTATAATTCACCCCTCCACTTT. This codes for CASSPAPGQGSYNSPLHF.